A selection of T cell receptor beta chains follows, all from one sample in a study of T cells after yellow fever vaccination. TCRdb re-analysed the 5' RACE reads in MiXCR, keeping a single row per CDR3 protein. This table holds about 110,000 distinct CDR3 sequences, more than 7.5% found once. Source: CD8+ T cells sorted from PBMCs, taken 45 days after the yellow fever booster vaccination. These receptors all come from a man in his thirties or forties who received the YFV17D yellow fever vaccine. The CDR3 runs from the conserved cysteine through the conserved F or W. Where a row states a size, it is once, few, many or the class of an expanded clone; other rows omit it.

v_gene: TRBV12-3/TRBV12-4; abundance: many; CDR3aa: CASSSGDLDNEQFF
v_gene: TRBV20-1; abundance: few; CDR3aa: CSATGTSDNEQFF
v_gene: TRBV15; abundance: many; CDR3aa: CATSRALAAAYEQYF
v_gene: TRBV7-9; abundance: many; CDR3aa: CASSGTDSYEQYF
v_gene: TRBV29-1; abundance: many; CDR3aa: CSVTVTGPNTEAFF
v_gene: TRBV7-8; abundance: few; CDR3aa: CASSLGPNEQYF
v_gene: TRBV28; abundance: many; CDR3aa: CASSLPRREETQYF
v_gene: TRBV3-1; abundance: -; CDR3aa: CASSQGSAADGYTF
v_gene: TRBV7-9; abundance: few; CDR3aa: CANLRVAGGSGANVLTF
v_gene: TRBV20-1; abundance: many; CDR3aa: CSARAFDRDNPDTQYF
v_gene: TRBV9; abundance: once; CDR3aa: CAGSGSYEQYF
v_gene: TRBV10-2; abundance: many; CDR3aa: CASSPGQGGNQPQHF
v_gene: TRBV3-1; abundance: few; CDR3aa: CASSQDLRDPMNTEAFF
v_gene: TRBV3-1; abundance: -; CDR3aa: CASSQERLGQVAGDVGELFF
v_gene: TRBV28; abundance: many; CDR3aa: CASSRYEQYF
v_gene: TRBV7-9; abundance: few; CDR3aa: CASSLAPGQAPYEQYF
v_gene: TRBV29-1; abundance: many; CDR3aa: CSARQGSYNEQFF
v_gene: TRBV27; abundance: many; CDR3aa: CASSWTSGYNEQFF
v_gene: TRBV30; abundance: many; CDR3aa: CAWRGQSTDTQYF
v_gene: TRBV20-1; abundance: many; CDR3aa: CSARDPSGTDPYEQYF
v_gene: TRBV7-9; abundance: -; CDR3aa: CVSILERAEETQYF
v_gene: TRBV30; abundance: -; CDR3aa: CASDGEASSYNEQFF
v_gene: TRBV6-2/TRBV6-3; abundance: many; CDR3aa: CASGIYEQYF
v_gene: TRBV7-6; abundance: many; CDR3aa: CASSRDGMYQETQYF
v_gene: TRBV12-3/TRBV12-4; abundance: many; CDR3aa: CASTWDGGETQYF
v_gene: TRBV4-1; abundance: many; CDR3aa: CASSHRGDQPQHF
v_gene: TRBV27; abundance: many; CDR3aa: CASSSPLAGDLPYEQYF
v_gene: TRBV9; abundance: few; CDR3aa: CASSAPLAGGHGEQFF
v_gene: TRBV12-3/TRBV12-4; abundance: -; CDR3aa: CASSPSTGGEQYF
v_gene: TRBV2; abundance: many; CDR3aa: CASSELAGGFDEQYF
v_gene: TRBV6-1; abundance: many; CDR3aa: CASSLRQDLEAFF
v_gene: TRBV5-1; abundance: many; CDR3aa: CASSLQGSSYNEQFF
v_gene: TRBV7-6; abundance: many; CDR3aa: CASSSLGSDTQYF
v_gene: TRBV20-1; abundance: many; CDR3aa: CSARSDGAEQYF
v_gene: TRBV6-2/TRBV6-3; abundance: many; CDR3aa: CASSYSDNYGYTF
v_gene: TRBV20-1; abundance: many; CDR3aa: CSASPTSGKYSYNEQFF
v_gene: TRBV7-3; abundance: many; CDR3aa: CASSFTPMNTEAFF
v_gene: TRBV5-6; abundance: many; CDR3aa: CASSWASTGGGNEQFF
v_gene: TRBV15; abundance: -; CDR3aa: CATSSSASSYEQYF
v_gene: TRBV19; abundance: few; CDR3aa: CASSRDREETQYF
v_gene: TRBV2; abundance: few; CDR3aa: CASRGGGGRGEQYF
v_gene: TRBV30; abundance: few; CDR3aa: CAWSKSYNEQFF
v_gene: TRBV5-1; abundance: -; CDR3aa: CASSLRVAGENEQFF
v_gene: TRBV7-9; abundance: many; CDR3aa: CASSTHPSYEQYF
v_gene: TRBV7-9; abundance: many; CDR3aa: CASSSLAGATYNEQFF
v_gene: TRBV27; abundance: many; CDR3aa: CASSEGSSGAYEQYF
v_gene: TRBV7-6; abundance: many; CDR3aa: CASSAGTSGRTRSYEQYF
v_gene: TRBV7-8; abundance: many; CDR3aa: CASSSLSGPPQETQYF
v_gene: TRBV6-5; abundance: many; CDR3aa: CASSHNLATQYF
v_gene: TRBV19; abundance: few; CDR3aa: CASSMGAISYEQYF
v_gene: TRBV5-1; abundance: -; CDR3aa: CSGSISTDTQYF
v_gene: TRBV10-3; abundance: -; CDR3aa: CATLGRGNTEAFF
v_gene: TRBV4-3; abundance: many; CDR3aa: CASSQAFLSNQPQHF
v_gene: TRBV5-6; abundance: many; CDR3aa: CASSLSPMKLFF
v_gene: TRBV4-3; abundance: many; CDR3aa: CASSQAVFGELFF
v_gene: TRBV11-2; abundance: many; CDR3aa: CASSLDPTSGTKETQYF
v_gene: TRBV9; abundance: many; CDR3aa: CASSGRDTGELFF